This TCR beta chain was recorded in a study of cytomegalovirus exposure and HLA in healthy donors. Each donor was healthy, and each was a bone marrow donor. Germline V lookup: CDR1 SEHNR, CDR2 FQNEAQ (reference sequence). J gave up 0 bases and V 5 bases, and 10 bases lay outside the gene matches. CDR3 length: 16 residues. PCR involved 60 Vbeta and 13 Jbeta primers. Sequenced by immunoSEQ multiplex PCR; TCRdb stores in-frame clones only, minus some. The table shows around 130,000 clones, with about four fifths occurring only once. Sequencing was performed on PBMCs. The clonotype was recovered from a woman aged 40-49 years in good health and CMV-seronegative. This chain uses TRBV7-9 with TRBJ2-7, with TRBD1 matching 7 bases. The CDR3, as DNA: TGTGCCAGCAGCGTCGAGACAGGGCTTCGCTCCTACGAGCAGTACTTC. Encoded protein: CASSVETGLRSYEQYF.